This is a list of T cell receptor beta chains from one sample in a study of CD8 T cells in ankylosing spondylitis. TCRdb re-derived calls from the 5' RACE reads in MiXCR, one entry per CDR3 protein. The table shows approximately 500,000 distinct CDR3 sequences, with about 12% occurring only once. The sequenced sample was blood, either unsorted or a sorted T cell fraction (not recorded which). These receptor sequences come from a male donor with ankylosing spondylitis. Both conserved end residues are part of each CDR3. A D gene is named only where the DNA matches it firmly. Rows give clone size only sometimes, using once, few, many, or a class for an expanded clone.

V: TRBV27; size: -; D: TRBD2; J: TRBJ2-1; CDR3: CASSPGTSDWFF; DNA: TGTGCCAGCAGTCCAGGGACTAGCGACTGGTTCTTC
V: TRBV6-1; size: few; D: -; J: TRBJ2-1; CDR3: CASRGDLGNNEQFF; DNA: TGTGCCAGCAGGGGGGACTTGGGGAACAATGAGCAGTTCTTC
V: TRBV7-9; size: once; D: -; J: TRBJ2-7; CDR3: CASSHLGPGTTHEQYF; DNA: TGTGCCAGCAGCCATCTAGGGCCCGGAACCACCCACGAGCAGTACTTC
V: TRBV7-9; size: many; D: -; J: TRBJ1-5; CDR3: CASSAGGGNQPQHF; DNA: TGTGCCAGCAGCGCCGGGGGTGGCAATCAGCCCCAGCATTTT
V: TRBV7-2; size: -; D: -; J: TRBJ1-2; CDR3: CASYGNGYTF; DNA: TGTGCCAGCTATGGTAATGGCTACACCTTC
V: TRBV2; size: -; D: TRBD1; J: TRBJ2-5; CDR3: CASSPTGTVQETQYF; DNA: TGTGCCAGCAGTCCAACCGGGACAGTACAAGAGACCCAGTACTTC
V: TRBV3-1; size: -; D: TRBD1; J: TRBJ2-3; CDR3: CASSHTGVTTDTQYF; DNA: TGTGCCAGCAGCCATACAGGGGTGACGACAGATACGCAGTATTTT
V: TRBV3-1; size: -; D: -; J: TRBJ1-4; CDR3: CASSQAGEGGELFF; DNA: TGTGCCAGCAGCCAAGCGGGGGAGGGCGGGGAACTGTTTTTT
V: TRBV12-3/TRBV12-4; size: -; D: TRBD1; J: TRBJ1-2; CDR3: CASSRLRDSYGYTF; DNA: TGTGCCAGCAGTCGCCTCCGGGACAGCTATGGCTACACCTTC
V: TRBV5-1; size: few; D: -; J: TRBJ2-3; CDR3: CASSYAPGTDTQYF; DNA: TGCGCCAGCAGCTACGCCCCTGGCACAGATACGCAGTATTTT
V: TRBV20-1; size: many; D: TRBD2; J: TRBJ2-5; CDR3: CSASLREETQYF; DNA: TGCAGTGCTAGTTTGCGGGAGGAGACCCAGTACTTC
V: TRBV12-3/TRBV12-4; size: many; D: TRBD1; J: TRBJ2-7; CDR3: CASSRLWTGTYEQYF; DNA: TGTGCCAGCAGCCGGCTTTGGACAGGGACCTACGAGCAGTACTTC
V: TRBV7-9; size: -; D: -; J: TRBJ2-2; CDR3: CASSVRVPNTGELFF; DNA: TGTGCCAGCAGCGTCCGGGTTCCGAACACCGGGGAGCTGTTTTTT
V: TRBV21-1; size: -; D: -; J: TRBJ2-3; CDR3: CASSTPFFPNCPVPDTQYF; DNA: TGTGCCAGCAGCACCCCGTTTTTCCCAAATTGTCCCGTCCCAGATACGCAGTATTTT
V: TRBV20-1; size: -; D: TRBD1; J: TRBJ1-1; CDR3: CSAIVPGQGGNTEAFF; DNA: TGCAGTGCTATTGTCCCGGGACAGGGTGGGAACACTGAAGCTTTCTTT
V: TRBV24-1; size: many; D: -; J: TRBJ2-2; CDR3: CATSDLASGELFF; DNA: TGTGCCACCAGTGATTTGGCAAGCGGGGAGCTGTTTTTT
V: TRBV7-9; size: many; D: -; J: TRBJ2-1; CDR3: CASSLNDYNEQFF; DNA: TGTGCCAGCAGCCTTAACGACTACAATGAGCAGTTCTTC
V: TRBV5-6; size: -; D: -; J: TRBJ1-1; CDR3: CASSSGGGHVNTEAFF; DNA: TGTGCCAGCAGCTCAGGAGGGGGACACGTGAACACTGAAGCTTTCTTT
V: TRBV20-1; size: -; D: -; J: TRBJ2-3; CDR3: CSARDSRATDTQYF; DNA: TGCAGTGCTAGAGATTCGAGGGCAACAGATACGCAGTATTTT
V: TRBV11-2; size: many; D: TRBD2; J: TRBJ2-1; CDR3: CASSYPPGLAGGHEQFF; DNA: TGTGCCAGCAGCTACCCGCCGGGACTAGCGGGAGGTCATGAGCAGTTCTTC
V: TRBV12-3/TRBV12-4; size: few; D: -; J: TRBJ1-2; CDR3: CASSLNQNYGYTF; DNA: TGTGCCAGCAGTTTGAACCAAAACTATGGCTACACCTTC
V: TRBV7-2; size: few; D: -; J: TRBJ1-3; CDR3: CASSLDGGLTGNTIYF; DNA: TGTGCCAGCAGCTTAGATGGGGGGTTGACTGGAAACACCATATATTTT
V: TRBV13; size: -; D: -; J: TRBJ2-2; CDR3: CASSLVLEGTGELFF; DNA: TGTGCCAGCAGCTTAGTCCTGGAGGGCACCGGGGAGCTGTTTTTT
V: TRBV15; size: few; D: -; J: TRBJ2-6; CDR3: CATKQSSGANVLTF; DNA: TGTGCCACCAAGCAGAGCTCTGGGGCCAACGTCCTGACTTTC
V: TRBV24-1; size: -; D: TRBD1; J: TRBJ2-2; CDR3: CATSDGTGGTTGELFF; DNA: TGTGCCACCAGTGATGGAACAGGGGGAACCACCGGGGAGCTGTTTTTT
V: TRBV7-9; size: few; D: -; J: TRBJ2-2; CDR3: CASSLQFGELFF; DNA: TGTGCCAGCAGCCTACAGTTCGGGGAGCTGTTTTTT
V: TRBV5-1; size: -; D: -; J: TRBJ1-1; CDR3: CASSLRSLALGTEAFF; DNA: TGCGCCAGCAGCTTGCGGTCGCTCGCCTTAGGCACTGAAGCTTTCTTT
V: TRBV6-1; size: -; D: -; J: TRBJ1-1; CDR3: CASSVQGRTEAFF; DNA: TGTGCCAGCAGTGTGCAGGGGAGAACTGAAGCTTTCTTT
V: TRBV20-1; size: -; D: -; J: TRBJ1-2; CDR3: CSARPNAGDNGYTF; DNA: TGCAGTGCTAGACCCAATGCAGGGGATAATGGCTACACCTTC
V: TRBV27; size: -; D: -; J: TRBJ1-1; CDR3: CASSQEGSGGAFF; DNA: TGTGCCAGCAGCCAGGAGGGAAGCGGGGGAGCTTTCTTT
V: TRBV7-9; size: few; D: TRBD1; J: TRBJ2-5; CDR3: CASSQIGQGTGETQYF; DNA: TGTGCCAGCAGCCAAATCGGACAGGGAACGGGGGAGACCCAGTACTTC
V: TRBV6-2/TRBV6-3; size: many; D: -; J: TRBJ1-2; CDR3: CASSLGPSYGYTF; DNA: TGTGCCAGCAGTCTCGGACCATCCTATGGCTACACCTTC
V: TRBV7-9; size: many; D: TRBD1; J: TRBJ1-1; CDR3: CASSLEGAKGAFF; DNA: TGTGCCAGCAGCTTGGAGGGGGCAAAGGGAGCTTTCTTT
V: TRBV3-1; size: few; D: -; J: TRBJ1-5; CDR3: CASSQGAFNQPQHF; DNA: TGTGCCAGCAGCCAAGGAGCATTTAATCAGCCCCAGCATTTT
V: TRBV6-6; size: once; D: -; J: TRBJ1-1; CDR3: CASSSHSEAFF; DNA: TGTGCCAGCAGTTCACATTCCGAAGCTTTCTTT
V: TRBV18; size: few; D: -; J: TRBJ1-5; CDR3: CASSPPGKVQGGGDQPQHF; DNA: TGTGCCAGCTCACCACCGGGAAAGGTTCAAGGAGGGGGTGATCAGCCCCAGCATTTT
V: TRBV29-1; size: many; D: TRBD1; J: TRBJ2-1; CDR3: CSVLDLDRGYNEQFF; DNA: TGCAGCGTCCTAGATCTGGACAGGGGGTACAATGAGCAGTTCTTC
V: TRBV4-2; size: -; D: -; J: TRBJ2-3; CDR3: CASSQVGISTDTQYF; DNA: TGTGCCAGCAGCCAAGTCGGGATTAGCACAGATACGCAGTATTTT
V: TRBV24-1; size: -; D: -; J: TRBJ1-2; CDR3: CATSDPYQMDGGYTF; DNA: TGTGCCACCAGTGATCCATATCAAATGGATGGAGGCTACACCTTC
V: TRBV9; size: -; D: -; J: TRBJ1-3; CDR3: CASSVGRDERNTIYF; DNA: TGTGCCAGCAGCGTAGGGCGGGATGAACGAAACACCATATATTTT
V: TRBV5-6; size: many; D: -; J: TRBJ2-3; CDR3: CASSFGRDTDTQYF; DNA: TGTGCCAGCAGCTTTGGACGGGACACAGATACGCAGTATTTT
V: TRBV5-1; size: -; D: TRBD2; J: TRBJ2-3; CDR3: CASSLRTSATDTQYF; DNA: TGCGCCAGCAGCCTAAGGACTAGCGCGACAGATACGCAGTATTTT
V: TRBV5-6; size: -; D: -; J: TRBJ2-1; CDR3: CASSTGATGSYNEQFF; DNA: TGTGCCAGCAGCACGGGGGCGACTGGCTCCTACAATGAGCAGTTCTTC
V: TRBV29-1; size: many; D: TRBD2; J: TRBJ2-3; CDR3: CSAALPAGAADTQYF; DNA: TGCAGCGCGGCCTTGCCTGCGGGAGCGGCAGATACGCAGTATTTT
V: TRBV7-9; size: many; D: -; J: TRBJ1-2; CDR3: CASSFDRTNYGYTF; DNA: TGTGCCAGCAGCTTCGACAGGACTAACTATGGCTACACCTTC
V: TRBV5-1; size: few; D: TRBD2; J: TRBJ2-5; CDR3: CASATSGRVQETQYF; DNA: TGCGCCAGCGCGACTAGCGGGAGGGTCCAAGAGACCCAGTACTTC
V: TRBV10-2; size: many; D: -; J: TRBJ2-4; CDR3: CASSTGEKGIQYF; DNA: TGCGCCAGCAGTACCGGGGAGAAAGGCATTCAGTACTTC
V: TRBV20-1; size: -; D: -; J: TRBJ1-2; CDR3: CSVMGSYGYTF; DNA: TGCAGTGTGATGGGGTCCTATGGCTACACCTTC
V: TRBV20-1; size: -; D: -; J: TRBJ1-1; CDR3: CSARREGRTEAFF; DNA: TGCAGTGCTAGAAGGGAGGGGAGGACTGAAGCTTTCTTT
V: TRBV14; size: few; D: -; J: TRBJ2-5; CDR3: CASSQVGGWETQYF; DNA: TGTGCCAGCAGCCAAGTGGGAGGTTGGGAGACCCAGTACTTC
V: TRBV10-3; size: -; D: TRBD1; J: TRBJ1-2; CDR3: CAISDTTGTGYTF; DNA: TGTGCCATCAGTGACACGACAGGGACTGGCTACACCTTC
V: TRBV28; size: few; D: TRBD2; J: TRBJ2-2; CDR3: CASSSLAGGNTGELFF; DNA: TGTGCCAGCAGTTCTTTAGCGGGAGGGAACACCGGGGAGCTGTTTTTT
V: TRBV5-1; size: many; D: TRBD2; J: TRBJ2-2; CDR3: CASSLMGLNTGELFF; DNA: TGCGCCAGCAGCTTGATGGGACTAAACACCGGGGAGCTGTTTTTT
V: TRBV4-1; size: few; D: TRBD1; J: TRBJ2-7; CDR3: CASSQDVSRTGPYEQYF; DNA: TGCGCCAGCAGCCAAGACGTTTCTCGGACAGGCCCGTACGAGCAGTACTTC
V: TRBV12-3/TRBV12-4; size: many; D: TRBD1; J: TRBJ2-5; CDR3: CASSPDRDRETQYF; DNA: TGTGCCAGCAGTCCCGACAGGGATCGAGAGACCCAGTACTTC
V: TRBV5-1; size: many; D: TRBD2; J: TRBJ2-5; CDR3: CASSFPGLVETQYF; DNA: TGCGCCAGCAGCTTCCCGGGACTAGTAGAGACCCAGTACTTC
V: TRBV12-3/TRBV12-4; size: few; D: -; J: TRBJ2-1; CDR3: CASSFTMDFSGAYNEQFF; DNA: TGTGCCAGCAGCTTTACTATGGACTTCTCCGGGGCCTACAATGAGCAGTTCTTC